What follows is one TCR beta chain and its context. The germline V gene has CDR1 MNHEY and CDR2 SMNVEV (reference sequence). The junction had 7 bases not matched to a gene; V was cut back by 3 bases and J by 0 bases. The CDR3 length is 16 residues. Methods used by the authors: For nucleated cells, counts were estimated from reference gene primer amplification. Sequenced by immunoSEQ multiplex PCR; TCRdb stores in-frame clones only, minus some. V, J and clone size are taken as reported in that table, and D and trimming were inferred from the DNA itself. The sample lists 95,000 to 150,000 clones; 70% to 75% were seen once. These data come from a study of blood T cell repertoires in COVID-19. Background on the study: Researchers got acute and convalescent COVID-19 samples from the United States, Italy and Spain. Sample material is recorded as cDNA or gDNA derived from T cells, B-cell-depleted T cells, or PBMCs.

Input material: peripheral blood. The V gene is TRBV27, the J gene TRBJ1-1; 7 bases line up with TRBD1. This receptor was identified in a man in his sixties with acute or convalescent COVID-19. CDR3 coding DNA: TGTGCCAGCAGTTTCCGCCCGACAGGGCTGAACACTGAAGCTTTCTTT. Protein product: CASSFRPTGLNTEAFF.